This T cell receptor beta chain derives from a study of blood T cell repertoires in COVID-19 (dated by TCRdb to 2018 to 2021). Regarding the study in general: The collaborator samples originated in the United States, Italy and Spain and spanned the acute and convalescent phases of COVID-19. The samples were drawn from two sources: the first 160 participants of the ongoing ImmuneRACE study, and 950 to 1,500 subjects contributed by 6 global collaborators. Where available, HLA class I and class II types were taken from metadata supplied by the sample provider and were not determined by assay-based typing. The dataset comprised deeply sampled blood TCRbeta repertoires from subjects exposed to, actively infected with, or recovered from COVID-19. A freely available public database, intended as a resource for researchers studying the immune response to SARS-CoV-2, is where the repertoires were released. Sample metadata almost always included a de-identified subject ID, COVID-19 status, age in years and sex. The material from the prospective study consisted of cDNA or gDNA derived from T cells, B-cell-depleted T cells, or PBMCs.

What the research found in general, with its limitations: The amount of clinical and demographic metadata varied by source and participant and was provided uncurated.

TCRbeta CDR3 regions were amplified from genomic DNA by means of the immunoSEQ Assay, a bias-controlled multiplex PCR. Turning to the authors' computational methods: Nucleated cell counts per sample were estimated from amplification of reference gene primers within the assay. To quantify the absolute abundance of each unique TCRbeta CDR3 rearrangement, sequence reads were collapsed and filtered. Productive Simpson clonality was computed per sample as the square root of Simpson's diversity index over productive rearrangements. TCRdb holds this immuneACCESS table with in-frame rearrangements only. Some clones are missing; in checked studies, unresolved V genes explain under half, and the rest has no known cause. V, J and clone size are taken as reported in that table, and D and trimming were inferred from the DNA itself. The sample profile shows about 250,000 clones; 90% of them were found once. The ten largest clones capture 2.1% of the sample.

In regard to this clone: Its antigen is unknown. No base-level quality is on record; no much larger clone is a single base apart.

One collaborating source in Seattle enrolled patients during active infection and followed them longitudinally through the course of disease. Collaborating institutions collected whole blood in K2EDTA tubes following their own protocols. For TCRbeta analysis, collaborators shipped samples in one of three forms: frozen whole blood, isolated PBMCs, or DNA extracted from either of those sample types. This TCR was recovered from a woman aged 55-69 years with COVID-19, enrolled during active disease. Source material: peripheral blood.

The DNA sequence follows: TGTGCCAGCAGCCTCCTGGGGGCGAATGAGCAGTTCTTC. This codes for CASSLLGANEQFF. The rearranged segments are TRBV12-3 or TRBV12-4 and TRBJ2-1, with TRBD1 perhaps the D gene, on 6 matching bases. Relative to germline, V is 6 bases shorter and J is 7 bases shorter, with 13 bases between their ends. The CDR3, cysteine through phenylalanine, is 13 amino acids long. Only CDR3 DNA remains: 39 bases, in frame from the first base.